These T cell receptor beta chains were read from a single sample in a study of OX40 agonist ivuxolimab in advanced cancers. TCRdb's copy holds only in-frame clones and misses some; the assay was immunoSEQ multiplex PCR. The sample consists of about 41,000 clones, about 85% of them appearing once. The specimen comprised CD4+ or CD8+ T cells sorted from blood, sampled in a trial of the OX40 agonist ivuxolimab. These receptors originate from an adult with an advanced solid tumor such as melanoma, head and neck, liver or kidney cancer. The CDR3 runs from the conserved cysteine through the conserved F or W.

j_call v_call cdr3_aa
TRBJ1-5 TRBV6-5 CASRKQGLGQPQHF
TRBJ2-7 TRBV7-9 CASSLDYAGASYEQYF
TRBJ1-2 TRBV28 CASSLLGGGYGYTF
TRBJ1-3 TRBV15 CATSRTVSGNTIYF
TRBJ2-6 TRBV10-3 CAITADLFSGANVLTF
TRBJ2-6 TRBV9 CASSVSAGAGANVLTF
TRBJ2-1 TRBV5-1 CASRYTPYNEQFF
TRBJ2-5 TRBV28 CASSPTGWVPETQYF
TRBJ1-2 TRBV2 CASSDRRRGAYTF
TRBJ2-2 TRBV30 CAGQLAGTYTGELFF
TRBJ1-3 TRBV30 CAWSVSGNTIYF
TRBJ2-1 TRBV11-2 CASSLTQRDYYNEQFF
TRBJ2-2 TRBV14 CASSPGTGGSGELFF
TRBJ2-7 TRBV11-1 CASSIRDAAYEQYF
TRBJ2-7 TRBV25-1 CASSTPVRGHEQYF
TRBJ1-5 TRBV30 CAWSVGLRGGPSNQPQHF
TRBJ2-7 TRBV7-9 CASSTTGALSYEQYF
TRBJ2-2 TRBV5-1 CASRGPWATGELFF
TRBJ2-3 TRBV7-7 CASSLSVTDTQYF
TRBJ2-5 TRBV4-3 CASSLGSYQETQYF
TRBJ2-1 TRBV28 CASFGTYNEQFF
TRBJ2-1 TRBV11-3 CASSLRWGLEQFF
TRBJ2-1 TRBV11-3 CASSLPSSYNEQFF
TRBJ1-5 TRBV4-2 CASSHYLATGGNQPQHF
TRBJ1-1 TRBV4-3 CASSQDFRTGEAFF
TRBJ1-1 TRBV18 CASSPQGAEAFF
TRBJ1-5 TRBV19 CASSIVFSNQPQHF
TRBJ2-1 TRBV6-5 CASTGRSYNEQFF
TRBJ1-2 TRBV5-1 CASSLDRESITYTF
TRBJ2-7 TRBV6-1 CASSEVMWGSPEQYF
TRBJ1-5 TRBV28 CASSSPTGLGNQPQHF
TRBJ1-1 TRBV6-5 CASLTNTEAFF
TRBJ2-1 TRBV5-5 CASSGSGEQFF
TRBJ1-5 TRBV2 CASQGQEDQPQHF
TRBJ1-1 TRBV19 CASSIVSGDEAFF
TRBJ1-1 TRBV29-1 CSVGHSSLREAFF
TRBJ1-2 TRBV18 CASSRLGEAHVF
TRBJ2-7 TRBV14 CASSVGGEQYF
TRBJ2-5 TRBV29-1 CSVNEETQYF
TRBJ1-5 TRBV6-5 CASSGRFSNQPQHF
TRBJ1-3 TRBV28 CASSFQNSGNTIYF
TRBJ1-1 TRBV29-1 CSVGPPRESEAFF
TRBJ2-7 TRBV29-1 CSVESPTGGTYEQYF
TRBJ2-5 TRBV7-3 CASSSTAGTGLKTQYF
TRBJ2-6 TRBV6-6 CASTQGGANVLTF
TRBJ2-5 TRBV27 CASSESGRAGGQYF
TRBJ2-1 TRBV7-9 CASSSRTSGRAYNEQFF
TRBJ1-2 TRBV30 CAWSVGTPRGWENGYTF
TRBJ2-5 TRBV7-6 CASSLGQETQYF
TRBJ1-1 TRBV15 CATSVGTVGRNTEAFF
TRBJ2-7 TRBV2 CASTKGGIYEQYF
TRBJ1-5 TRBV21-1 CASIDLPPPGHNQPQHF
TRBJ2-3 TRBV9 CASSVGGQSSTDTQYF
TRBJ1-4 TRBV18 CASSRSGVEKLFF
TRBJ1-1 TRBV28 CASSAVNTEAFF
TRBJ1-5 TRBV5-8 CASSFTHQPQHF